The present entry profiles one T cell receptor beta chain with its context. These data belong to a study of cytomegalovirus exposure and HLA in healthy donors. PCR primers comprised 60 Vbeta and 13 Jbeta primers. The protocol was immunoSEQ multiplex PCR, while the TCRdb copy is restricted to in-frame clones and leaves out a portion. The sample has approximately 100,000 clones, around 80% seen once. Germline assignment: CDR1 SGHRS and CDR2 YFSETQ. The length of the CDR3 is 14 residues. The V and J ends lost 3 bases and 5 bases, in that order; junction bases with no gene match: 5. This TCR derives from a man aged 18 to 30 in good health and CMV-seropositive. The chain is built from TRBV5-1 and TRBJ2-5, with TRBD1 matching 9 bases. Sequences were obtained from PBMCs. CDR3 loop: CASSSGQGWETQYF. The CDR3 DNA is TGCGCCAGCAGCTCGGGACAGGGATGGGAGACCCAGTACTTC.